One and the same sample provided the 27 T cell receptor beta chains below, sequenced in a study of blood T cell repertoires in COVID-19. Sequencing used immunoSEQ multiplex PCR; TCRdb keeps in-frame clones, though not all of them. This table holds about 52,000 clones, around 90% found once. Material for sequencing was peripheral blood. These receptors all stem from a human donor in a cohort sampled during active COVID-19.

The chain employs TRBV4-1 and TRBJ2-3, with TRBD2 matching over 10 bases. This CDR3 comprises 17 residues. The germline V gene encodes CDR1 MGHRA and CDR2 YSYEKL. V dropped 0 bases and J dropped 5; count of bases not matched to a gene: 8. The CDR3 DNA reads TGCGCCAGCAGCCAAGAGGCTAGCGGGAGTATTTTAGATACGCAGTATTTT. Translating it yields CASSQEASGSILDTQYF.

The chain employs TRBV6-2 or TRBV6-3 and TRBJ2-3; D might be TRBD2 (5 bases). This CDR3 region has 13 residues. The germline gives CDR1 MNHEY, CDR2 SVGEGT. The V gene lost 2 bases and the J gene lost 4 bases, with 7 bases spanning the gap. The CDR3 bases are TGTGCCAGCAGTTACAACGGGGCAGATACGCAGTATTTT. Translation gives CASSYNGADTQYF.

This clone was seen just once. The V and J genes are TRBV7-9 and TRBJ1-2; 9 bases are shared with TRBD1. The germline V gene has CDR1 SEHNR and CDR2 FQNEAQ (reference sequence). Trimming took 2 bases from V and 7 from J; bases not matched to a gene: 8. The CDR3 extends over 15 amino acids. In DNA form, the CDR3 reads TGTGCCAGCAGCTTATCGGACAGGGGTCGGAGTGGCTACACCTTC. Translated, it gives CASSLSDRGRSGYTF.

The genes are TRBV21-1 and TRBJ1-5; the table's TRBD1 call for D was not verified on the DNA. TRBV21-1 is shown as a pseudogene. The CDR3 extends over 16 amino acids. CDR3 DNA sequence: TGTGCCAGCAGCACCCGGACAGGGGGATTTAATCAGCCCCAGCATTTT. It translates to CASSTRTGGFNQPQHF.

Regarding this clone: Within the sample, other DNA sequences also encode this same CDR3. This chain uses TRBV29-1 with TRBJ2-7, with 7 bases lining up with TRBD2. The V gene end was trimmed by 6 bases and the J gene end by 3 bases; junction bases not matched to a gene: 8. The germline V gene encodes CDR1 SQVTM and CDR2 ANQGSEA. The length of the CDR3 is 13 residues. The CDR3 region is CSVGGVPGYEQYF. The CDR3 DNA is TGCAGCGTGGGGGGGGTACCCGGCTACGAGCAGTACTTC.

The rearrangement uses TRBV19 and TRBJ1-3; D is undetermined. CDR3 length: 13 residues. Trimming shortened V by 8 bases and J by 2 bases, and 10 bases separated the two germline ends. CDR1 and CDR2 (germline): LNHDA, SQIVND (reference sequence). The CDR3 is CASQVGAGNTIYF. CDR3 DNA: TGTGCCAGTCAAGTCGGGGCTGGAAACACCATATATTTT.

The rearrangement uses TRBV19 and TRBJ2-2; D ambiguous. CDR3 length equals 15 residues. CDR1 is LNHDA, CDR2 SQIVND, per germline (reference sequence). V was shortened by 3 bases and J by 0 bases, with 8 bases between the two germline ends. CDR3 residues: CASSIRSANTGELFF. CDR3 in DNA: TGTGCCAGTAGTATTCGCAGCGCGAACACCGGGGAGCTGTTTTTT.

The V gene is TRBV7-6, the J gene TRBJ2-6; 8 bases are a match to TRBD1. This CDR3 is 17 amino acids long. CDR1 SGHVS and CDR2 FNYEAQ come from the germline V gene. V shed 1 base, J shed 0 bases, and the junction held 2 bases outside the gene matches. CDR3 nucleotides: TGTGCCAGCAGCTTAGGGACAGGGAACTCTGGGGCCAACGTCCTGACTTTC. Protein: CASSLGTGNSGANVLTF.

This chain connects TRBV5-1 to TRBJ1-4, with 8 bases aligning to TRBD1. With 0 bases clipped from V and 4 bases from J, the junction kept 5 bases outside the gene matches. The germline V gene encodes CDR1 SGHRS and CDR2 YFSETQ. This CDR3 region has 16 residues. The CDR3 region has the DNA TGCGCCAGCAGCTTGGGCGTGGGACAGGTTAATGAAAAACTGTTTTTT. Translation: CASSLGVGQVNEKLFF. The full variable domain, with the rest looked up from reference TRBV5-1 and TRBJ1-4, is KAGVTQTPRYLIKTRGQQVTLSCSPISGHRSVSWYQQTPGQGLQFLFEYFSETQRNKGNFPGRFSGRQFSNSRSEMNVSTLELGDSALYLCASSLGVGQVNEKLFFGSGTQLSVL.

The V gene is TRBV30, the J gene TRBJ2-1, with TRBD1 as a possible D gene (6 bases). Germline V gene lookup returns CDR1 GTSNPN and CDR2 SVGIG (reference sequence). This CDR3 spans 10 amino acids. For the CDR3, the DNA is TGTATCGCAGGGGAAAATGAGCAGTTCTTC. It yields the protein CIAGENEQFF.

The CDR3: CASSLHGQAVGNTEAFF. DNA of the CDR3: TGTGCCAGCAGCCTCCACGGACAGGCGGTGGGGAACACTGAAGCTTTCTTT. The chain couples TRBV7-3 to TRBJ1-1, with TRBD1 matching 7 bases. Germline trimming cut 5 bases from V and 1 base from J; bases unmatched to any gene: 13. Per the germline V gene, CDR1 is SGHTA and CDR2 is FQGTGA. The CDR3 runs 17 residues.

The chain combines TRBV6-1 with TRBJ2-3, with 10 bases fitting TRBD2. Germline V gives CDR1 MNHNS, CDR2 SASEGT. This CDR3 spans 15 amino acids. The V gene end was trimmed by 3 bases and the J gene end by 4 bases; junction bases not matched to a gene: 4. The CDR3 DNA follows: TGTGCCAGCAGTGACCTAGCGGGAGTGGCAGATACGCAGTATTTT. Protein sequence: CASSDLAGVADTQYF.

The chain has TRBV6-1 and TRBJ2-1, with TRBD1 matching over 11 bases. This CDR3 region has 16 residues. With V trimmed by 3 bases and J by 6 bases, 7 bases remained unmatched. Germline loops: CDR1 MNHNS, CDR2 SASEGT. The CDR3 DNA is TGTGCCAGCAGTGAGCCGGGACAGGGGGGTACCAATGAGCAGTTCTTC. It specifies CASSEPGQGGTNEQFF.

V is TRBV21-1 and J is TRBJ2-7; the table assigns TRBD2, which was not confirmed against the DNA. TRBV21-1 is a documented pseudogene. CDR3 length: 12 residues. CDR3 DNA: TGTGCCAGCAGCAAGACTAGTTACGAGCAGTACTTC. It codes for CASSKTSYEQYF.

The V call is TRBV10-3, the J call TRBJ2-2; 7 positions match TRBD2. The germline V gene encodes CDR1 ENHRY and CDR2 SYGVKD. This CDR3 region has 15 residues. V was pared by 5 bases and J by 1 base, with 4 bases of the junction left unmatched. Here the CDR3 DNA reads TGTGCCATCAGTCTCGCTAGCGGGAACACCGGGGAGCTGTTTTTT. Its translation is CAISLASGNTGELFF.

This clone has only a few counts. This rearrangement joins TRBV5-1 to TRBJ2-2; 7 bases are a match to TRBD1. The CDR3 totals 14 residues. CDR1 SGHRS and CDR2 YFSETQ come from the germline V gene. Trimming took 4 bases from V and 4 from J; bases not matched to a gene: 4. The CDR3 bases are TGCGCCAGCAGCACACAGGGGTTCACCGGGGAGCTGTTTTTT. Translation: CASSTQGFTGELFF.

The CDR3 protein is CASSEFVAGVFDEQFF. The CDR3 region has the DNA TGTGCCAGCAGTGAGTTTGTAGCGGGAGTGTTCGATGAGCAGTTCTTC. The V and J genes are TRBV2 and TRBJ2-1; 9 bases are a match to TRBD2. Germline trimming cut 3 bases from V and 8 bases from J; bases unmatched to any gene: 11. The CDR3 is 16 amino acids. CDR1 is SNHLY and CDR2 is FYNNEI in the germline V gene.

The V call is TRBV6-6, the J call TRBJ2-7, with 9 bases identical to TRBD1. Germline CDR1 MNHNY, CDR2 SVGAGI (reference sequence). The CDR3 has 16 amino acids. The V and J ends lost 5 bases and 3 bases, in that order; junction bases with no gene match: 11. The CDR3 is CASSPPRDRVIYEQYF. The DNA of the CDR3 is TGTGCCAGCAGTCCCCCCCGGGACAGGGTAATCTACGAGCAGTACTTC.

The rearrangement joins TRBV19 to TRBJ2-7; a weak D match, TRBD1 (6 bases). Germline CDR1 and CDR2: LNHDA and SQIVND (reference sequence). Trimming cost V 4 bases and J 3 bases, with 10 bases left between them. The CDR3 has 13 residues. The CDR3 spells CASSTQTGYEQYF. CDR3 sequence (DNA): TGTGCCAGTAGTACCCAGACAGGCTACGAGCAGTACTTC.

The V and J genes are TRBV5-4 and TRBJ2-7, with 8 bases lining up with TRBD2. This CDR3 comprises 12 residues. V lost 6 bases to trimming and J lost 5 bases; unmatched junction nucleotides: 4. Germline CDR1 and CDR2: SGHNT and YYREEE (reference sequence). The CDR3 region has the DNA TGTGCCAGCACCGGGGGGGGGAACGAGCAGTACTTC. Translated: CASTGGGNEQYF.

This chain uses TRBV28 with TRBJ2-2; unclear D gene. Trimming shortened V by 7 bases and J by 5 bases, and 5 bases separated the two germline ends. This CDR3 comprises 11 residues. The germline V gene encodes CDR1 MDHEN and CDR2 SYDVKM. This CDR3 reads CASTVTGELFF. CDR3 coding DNA: TGTGCCAGCACCGTAACCGGGGAGCTGTTTTTT.

This clone was seen a handful of times. The chain joins TRBV7-9 to TRBJ2-2; D gene uncertain. V lost 6 bases and J 7 bases, leaving 9 bases between the germline ends. CDR1 SEHNR and CDR2 FQNEAQ come from the germline V gene (reference sequence). CDR3 length: 12 amino acids. CDR3 residues: CASRPRVGELFF. The CDR3 DNA reads as TGTGCCAGCAGGCCTCGGGTCGGGGAGCTGTTTTTT.

This rearrangement joins TRBV9 to TRBJ2-7; the match to TRBD1 covers 7 bases. There are 13 residues in the CDR3. V gave up 0 bases and J gave up 5 bases; unmatched junction bases: 2. From germline, CDR1 is SGDLS and CDR2 YYNGEE. CDR3 residues: CASSVGQGHEQYF. As DNA, the CDR3 is TGTGCCAGCAGCGTAGGACAGGGCCACGAGCAGTACTTC. Full variable domain (rest looked up from reference TRBV9 and TRBJ2-7): DSGVTQTPKHLITATGQRVTLRCSPRSGDLSVYWYQQSLDQGLQFLIQYYNGEERAKGNILERFSAQQFPDLHSELNLSSLELGDSALYFCASSVGQGHEQYFGPGTRLTVT.

CDR3 DNA sequence: TGTGCCAGCAGCCCCCGCGACGGACTCCTGGGCATAAGTGGCTACACCTTC. Translating it yields CASSPRDGLLGISGYTF. J is TRBJ1-2 and V is TRBV7-9; D gene uncertain. Germline V lookup: CDR1 SEHNR, CDR2 FQNEAQ (reference sequence). The CDR3 runs to 17 residues. Trimming shortened V by 5 bases and J by 7 bases, and 26 bases separated the two germline ends.

The V gene is TRBV11-2, the J gene TRBJ1-1, with 9 bases fitting TRBD1. The CDR3 has 16 residues. From germline, CDR1 is SGHAT and CDR2 FQNNGV. V shed 5 bases, J shed 3 bases, and the junction held 10 bases outside the gene matches. The chain's CDR3 is CASSTLTGGLHTEAFF. The CDR3 DNA reads as TGTGCCAGCAGCACCTTAACAGGGGGCTTACACACTGAAGCTTTCTTT.

About this clone: This specimen includes other DNA sequences encoding the same CDR3. This sequence joins TRBV5-1 and TRBJ2-5; TRBD2 matches at 7 bases. This CDR3 is built from 14 residues. Trimming removed 0 bases from V and 2 bases from J; junction bases left unmatched: 1. Germline assignment: CDR1 SGHRS and CDR2 YFSETQ. Here the CDR3 DNA reads TGCGCCAGCAGCTTGGTGGGGGGGCAAGAGACCCAGTACTTC. Translating it yields CASSLVGGQETQYF. Variable domain in full (rest from reference TRBV5-1 and TRBJ2-5): KAGVTQTPRYLIKTRGQQVTLSCSPISGHRSVSWYQQTPGQGLQFLFEYFSETQRNKGNFPGRFSGRQFSNSRSEMNVSTLELGDSALYLCASSLVGGQETQYFGPGTRLLVL.

Here the CDR3 reads CASSLEPGTYEQYF. CDR3 bases: TGCGCCAGCAGCTTGGAGCCAGGAACCTACGAGCAGTACTTC. This chain connects TRBV5-1 to TRBJ2-7; D ambiguous. Germline assignment: CDR1 SGHRS and CDR2 YFSETQ. The CDR3 is 14 amino acids. With 0 bases removed from V and 2 bases from J, the gap between germline ends came to 9 bases.